Listed below are T cell receptor beta chains from one sample, sequenced in a study of cytomegalovirus exposure and HLA in healthy donors. Clones were read by immunoSEQ multiplex PCR, and TCRdb kept only the in-frame ones, dropping some. The table records 200,000 to 250,000 clones, around 80% of them present only once. Sequencing was done on a sample of PBMCs. All receptors come from a woman in her thirties or forties in good health and CMV-seronegative. Each CDR3 is given with its conserved first and last residue. Each record gives: J gene, clone size, V gene, D gene, CDR3 protein, CDR3 DNA. D genes are given only for firm matches. Only some rows state a clone size, as once, few, many or a class for expanded clones.

>TRBJ2-7|-|TRBV5-1|TRBD1
CASSTDRGAEQYF
TGCGCCAGCAGCACGGACAGGGGTGCCGAGCAGTACTTC
>TRBJ1-2|-|TRBV7-3|TRBD1
CASSPTGTGDNGYTF
TGTGCCAGCAGCCCAACCGGGACAGGGGATAATGGCTACACCTTC
>TRBJ1-1|-|TRBV30|-
CAWSVRAGTEAFF
TGTGCCTGGAGTGTACGGGCAGGGACTGAAGCTTTCTTT
>TRBJ1-6|-|TRBV5-1|TRBD1
CASSLDAGGSDSPLHF
TGCGCCAGCAGCTTGGACGCAGGGGGATCGGATTCACCCCTCCACTTT
>TRBJ2-2|few|TRBV10-3|TRBD2
CAISPSGGDTGELFF
TGTGCCATCAGTCCTAGCGGGGGTGACACCGGGGAGCTGTTTTTT
>TRBJ2-7|-|TRBV7-8|-
CASSSSLPAGQNSYEQYF
TGTGCCAGCAGCTCATCTTTGCCCGCCGGACAGAACTCCTACGAGCAGTACTTC
>TRBJ2-1|few|TRBV5-1|-
CASREGTPAYNEQFF
TGCGCCAGCAGGGAGGGGACCCCTGCCTACAATGAGCAGTTCTTC
>TRBJ2-4|-|TRBV15|TRBD1
CATSSSGTGQYF
TGTGCCACCAGCAGCTCCGGGACAGGGCAGTACTTC
>TRBJ1-5|-|TRBV19|TRBD1
CASSMTTGWRPQHF
TGTGCCAGTAGTATGACGACAGGGTGGCGGCCCCAGCATTTT
>TRBJ2-7|-|TRBV19|TRBD1
CASSIAPGGSYEQYF
TGTGCCAGTAGTATAGCTCCAGGGGGATCTTACGAGCAGTACTTC
>TRBJ2-3|-|TRBV11-3|-
CASSFASGTDTQYF
TGTGCCAGCAGCTTCGCCAGCGGCACAGATACGCAGTATTTT
>TRBJ1-2|-|TRBV4-2|TRBD1
CASSQVLADLDRVNYGYTF
TGTGCCAGCAGCCAAGTGCTTGCAGACCTCGACAGGGTTAACTATGGCTACACCTTC
>TRBJ2-1|once|TRBV6-6|-
CASSYLQGGEQFF
TGTGCCAGCAGTTACCTACAGGGCGGGGAGCAGTTCTTC
>TRBJ1-3|-|TRBV2|-
CASSSGSGNTIYF
TGTGCCAGCAGTTCGGGGAGTGGAAACACCATATATTTT
>TRBJ1-2|-|TRBV11-2|TRBD1
CASSPGTAANYGYTF
TGTGCCAGCAGCCCCGGGACAGCCGCTAACTATGGCTACACCTTC
>TRBJ2-7|-|TRBV11-2|-
CASSLAPGSYEQYF
TGTGCCAGCAGCTTAGCTCCAGGGTCCTACGAGCAGTACTTC
>TRBJ2-3|-|TRBV7-2|TRBD2
CASSFREPGLESTDTQYF
TGTGCCAGCAGCTTTAGAGAGCCGGGACTAGAATCCACAGATACGCAGTATTTT
>TRBJ2-5|-|TRBV5-4|TRBD2
CASSPVAGGERKTQYF
TGTGCCAGCAGCCCCGTAGCGGGGGGCGAGAGGAAGACCCAGTACTTC
>TRBJ1-5|few|TRBV18|-
CASSLRGGGESNQPQHF
TGTGCCAGCTCCCTCCGGGGGGGAGGAGAAAGCAATCAGCCCCAGCATTTT
>TRBJ2-7|-|TRBV7-9|TRBD1
CATMRDRGTYEQYF
TGTGCCACTATGCGGGACAGGGGCACCTACGAGCAGTACTTC
>TRBJ2-1|once|TRBV19|TRBD2
CASSPRLAGGGGGQFF
TGTGCCAGTAGCCCCAGACTAGCGGGGGGGGGAGGTGGGCAGTTCTTC
>TRBJ1-5|-|TRBV2|-
CASSPDSVNQPQHF
TGTGCCAGCAGCCCCGACAGTGTCAATCAGCCCCAGCATTTT
>TRBJ2-3|-|TRBV5-1|-
CASSLYGHHTDTQYF
TGCGCCAGCAGCTTGTACGGACACCACACAGATACGCAGTATTTT
>TRBJ2-3|-|TRBV5-6|-
CASSFEMGASDTQYF
TGTGCCAGCAGCTTTGAGATGGGGGCTTCAGATACGCAGTATTTT
>TRBJ2-2|-|TRBV4-2|TRBD2
CASRTSGGNTGELFF
TGTGCCAGCCGAACCAGCGGGGGGAACACCGGGGAGCTGTTTTTT
>TRBJ1-2|-|TRBV5-4|-
CASSAPGDIGYTF
TGTGCCAGCAGTGCACCGGGAGATATAGGCTACACCTTC
>TRBJ1-6|few|TRBV6-5|-
CASSHREGEGSPLHF
TGTGCCAGCAGTCATCGAGAGGGGGAGGGATCACCCCTCCACTTT
>TRBJ1-2|-|TRBV7-2|TRBD1
CASSRAGGASPYVSTF
TGTGCCAGCAGCCGGGCAGGGGGCGCTTCCCCGTATGTTTCCACCTTC
>TRBJ2-7|-|TRBV5-6|-
CASSLAWDWASYEQYF
TGTGCCAGCAGCTTGGCTTGGGACTGGGCCTCCTACGAGCAGTACTTC
>TRBJ1-1|-|TRBV5-1|-
CASSLAEGVSLTNTEAFF
TGCGCCAGCAGCTTGGCCGAAGGGGTCTCCCTTACGAACACTGAAGCTTTCTTT
>TRBJ2-1|-|TRBV13|-
CASSSLATKNNEQFF
TGTGCCAGCAGCTCCCTGGCCACGAAAAACAATGAGCAGTTCTTC
>TRBJ2-7|-|TRBV11-2|TRBD2
CASSLAPGLPYEQYF
TGTGCCAGCAGCTTAGCCCCGGGACTACCCTACGAGCAGTACTTC
>TRBJ2-7|-|TRBV5-4|TRBD1
CASGTGYEQYF
TGTGCCAGCGGGACAGGCTACGAGCAGTACTTC
>TRBJ2-5|-|TRBV6-6|-
CASSYSELSGDETQYF
TGTGCCAGCAGTTACTCGGAACTGTCAGGGGACGAGACCCAGTACTTC
>TRBJ1-1|-|TRBV21-1|-
CASSKEDRGQGNTEAFF
TGTGCCAGCAGCAAAGAGGACAGGGGGCAGGGGAACACTGAAGCTTTCTTT
>TRBJ2-1|-|TRBV19|-
CASSSTPTYNEQFF
TGTGCCAGTAGTTCGACACCCACCTACAATGAGCAGTTCTTC
>TRBJ1-4|once|TRBV6-6|TRBD1
CASSYRDRATNEKLFF
TGTGCCAGCAGTTACCGGGACAGGGCAACTAATGAAAAACTGTTTTTT
>TRBJ2-7|-|TRBV7-6|TRBD1
CASSLDYARGRNEQYF
TGTGCCAGCAGCTTAGATTACGCCAGGGGGCGGAACGAGCAGTACTTC
>TRBJ2-3|-|TRBV5-1|-
CASSLSGTALESHTDTQYF
TGCGCCAGCAGCTTGTCTGGTACCGCACTCGAATCCCATACAGATACGCAGTATTTT
>TRBJ1-2|-|TRBV5-1|-
CASSRGDMPGSAF
TGCGCCAGCAGCCGAGGGGACATGCCCGGCTCGGCCTTC
>TRBJ1-5|-|TRBV10-2|TRBD1
CASRDRGSSGNQPQHF
TGCGCCAGCCGGGACAGGGGGTCATCGGGCAATCAGCCCCAGCATTTT
>TRBJ2-5|-|TRBV4-2|-
CASSQDNRQETQYF
TGTGCCAGCAGCCAAGACAACAGGCAAGAGACCCAGTACTTC
>TRBJ2-5|-|TRBV7-3|-
CASSVQGREETQYF
TGTGCCAGCAGCGTACAGGGAAGGGAAGAGACCCAGTACTTC
>TRBJ2-7|-|TRBV5-1|TRBD1
CASSPGTGGYEQYF
TGCGCCAGTTCACCCGGGACAGGAGGCTACGAGCAGTACTTC
>TRBJ1-3|-|TRBV21-1|-
CASSKVPGCGYTIYF
TGTGCCAGCAGCAAAGTCCCGGGGTGTGGGTACACCATATATTTT
>TRBJ1-6|-|TRBV14|-
CASSQSVAPLHF
TGTGCCAGCAGCCAATCGGTAGCACCCCTCCACTTT
>TRBJ2-7|-|TRBV10-3|TRBD2
CATGRDSPRTYEQYF
TGTGCCACCGGGAGGGACTCCCCGCGAACCTACGAGCAGTACTTC
>TRBJ1-4|-|TRBV4-3|-
CASSQDRGAGEKLFF
TGCGCCAGCAGCCAAGACCGGGGGGCAGGGGAAAAACTGTTTTTT
>TRBJ1-6|-|TRBV27|TRBD1
CASRQGGSPLHF
TGTGCCAGCCGACAGGGCGGTTCACCCCTCCACTTT
>TRBJ2-7|-|TRBV7-7|-
CASSLAANYEQYF
TGTGCTAGCAGCTTAGCGGCCAATTACGAGCAGTACTTC
>TRBJ1-1|-|TRBV7-2|-
CASSSRWGDSEAFF
TGTGCCAGCAGCTCCCGGTGGGGGGATAGTGAAGCTTTCTTT
>TRBJ1-1|-|TRBV6-6|-
CANLPGHLNTEAFF
TGTGCCAACCTACCGGGACACTTGAACACTGAAGCTTTCTTT
>TRBJ2-3|-|TRBV6-6|TRBD2
CASSYRAGGFTDTQYF
TGTGCCAGCAGTTACCGAGCGGGGGGGTTCACAGATACGCAGTATTTT
>TRBJ2-7|-|TRBV7-2|-
CASSPNSFATFHEQYF
TGTGCCAGCAGCCCGAACTCATTCGCTACTTTTCACGAGCAGTACTTC
>TRBJ2-7|few|TRBV7-9|-
CASSPPTGLTTYEQYF
TGTGCCAGCAGCCCCCCCACCGGACTCACGACTTACGAGCAGTACTTC
>TRBJ2-3|-|TRBV5-1|-
CASSLGWGPTDTQYF
TGCGCCAGCAGCTTGGGGTGGGGGCCTACAGATACGCAGTATTTT
>TRBJ2-3|once|TRBV7-8|-
CASSLGRDTQYF
TGTGCCAGCAGCTTAGGGCGGGATACGCAGTATTTT
>TRBJ1-5|-|TRBV18|-
CASSPGQGKDQPQHF
TGTGCCAGCTCACCAGGGCAGGGGAAGGATCAGCCCCAGCATTTT
>TRBJ1-3|-|TRBV11-2|-
CASSLEFFSGNTIYF
TGTGCCAGCAGCTTGGAGTTCTTCTCTGGAAACACCATATATTTT
>TRBJ2-1|-|TRBV28|-
CASSAGPRGQFF
TGTGCCAGCAGCGCCGGGCCTCGGGGGCAGTTCTTC